This T cell receptor beta chain was observed in a study of T cell repertoires in cytomegalovirus infection. Whole-study context: CMV infection together with matching HLA type was indicated by public TCR beta signatures.

General observations from the study: Predominance within the ex vivo response was attributable to HLA-C-restricted CMV-specific TCR beta clonotypes.

This CDR3 spans 15 amino acids. Germline CDR1 is MNHEY and CDR2 is SVGEGT. V was pared by 0 bases and J by 2 bases, with 7 bases between. About this clonotype: Its target is not known.

MiXCR, run by TCRdb on the reads, gives a single entry per CDR3 protein. The sample gives a few hundred thousand distinct CDR3 sequences, about a sixth of which show up once; around 43% is in the top ten. The sequence was collected from a human donor in good health (CMV status not recorded). Some clones in this sample may be carry-over from other donors' samples. Sequencing was carried out using CD8+ T cells from PBMCs. V and J are TRBV6-2 or TRBV6-3 and TRBJ2-2; no reliable D call. CDR3 in amino acids: CASSYSTFNTGELFF. DNA for the CDR3: TGTGCCAGCAGTTACTCGACATTTAACACCGGGGAGCTGTTTTTT.